Following are 28 T cell receptor beta chains from one sample sequenced in a study of blood T cell repertoires in COVID-19. Libraries were prepared by immunoSEQ multiplex PCR; TCRdb keeps only in-frame clonotypes and omits some of them. The sample holds some 200,000 clones, roughly 87% seen once. Sequencing was performed on PBMCs or T cells enriched from blood (not recorded which). Source of these receptors: a man between 18 and 29 years old with acute COVID-19.

The chain combines TRBV30 with TRBJ2-1; 9 bases fit TRBD1. The CDR3 consists of 16 residues. CDR1 and CDR2 (germline): GTSNPN, SVGIG (reference sequence). V lost 0 bases, J lost 4 bases, and 7 bases stayed unmatched. CDR3 bases: TGTGCCTGGAGTGTGATAGGAGACAGGGGGTACAATGAGCAGTTCTTC. Amino acids: CAWSVIGDRGYNEQFF.

V gene TRBV30 combines with J gene TRBJ2-7; 8 bases agree with TRBD1. Germline V CDR1 and CDR2: GTSNPN, SVGIG (reference sequence). The CDR3 has 12 residues. With V trimmed by 7 bases and J by 2 bases, 4 bases remained unmatched. For the CDR3, the DNA is TGTGCCTTCGACAGGGGCGCCTACGAGCAGTACTTC. Protein: CAFDRGAYEQYF. The full variable domain, rest sourced from reference TRBV30 and TRBJ2-7, is SQTIHQWPATLVQPVGSPLSLECTVEGTSNPNLYWYRQAAGRGLQLLFYSVGIGQISSEVPQNLSASRPQDRQFILSSKKLLLSDSGFYLCAFDRGAYEQYFGPGTRLTVT.

The rearrangement joins TRBV5-4 to TRBJ2-3, with D possibly matching TRBD2 (6 bases). Germline values: CDR1 SGHNT, CDR2 YYREEE (reference sequence). V gave up 7 bases and J gave up 1 base, with 16 bases separating them. The CDR3 consists of 15 residues. The CDR3 DNA follows: TGTGCCAGCCAACTCAAGGGACTCCGCACAGATACGCAGTATTTT. It encodes CASQLKGLRTDTQYF.

This clone was counted ten times or more. The chain joins TRBV6-1 to TRBJ2-2; D is perhaps TRBD2 (5 bases). The germline V gene encodes CDR1 MNHNS and CDR2 SASEGT. This CDR3 is 14 amino acids long. V dropped 3 bases and J dropped 5 bases, with 10 bases sitting between them. The CDR3 here is CASSDKAGTGELFF. In nucleotides, the CDR3 is TGTGCCAGCAGTGACAAGGCGGGTACCGGGGAGCTGTTTTTT.

The genes are TRBV27 and TRBJ2-7, with 7 positions matching TRBD2. The V and J ends lost 3 bases and 2 bases, in that order; junction bases with no gene match: 7. Germline V gene sequence: CDR1 MNHEY, CDR2 SMNVEV (reference sequence). The CDR3 has 15 residues. The CDR3 bases are TGTGCCAGCAGTTTGACTAGCTTCGGACCCTACGAGCAGTACTTC. Translation gives CASSLTSFGPYEQYF.

This clone has only a few counts. J is TRBJ1-1 and V is TRBV10-3; 7 positions match TRBD1. Germline lookup yields CDR1 ENHRY and CDR2 SYGVKD. The CDR3 is 14 residues long. V lost 4 bases and J lost 2; bases outside the gene matches: 4. The CDR3 DNA is TGTGCCATCAGTGCAGGGGGACCTAACACTGAAGCTTTCTTT. This sequence encodes CAISAGGPNTEAFF.

The CDR3 is CATSRDRYSNQPQHF. CDR3 nucleotides: TGTGCCACCAGCAGAGACAGATATAGCAATCAGCCCCAGCATTTT. This chain joins TRBV15 and TRBJ1-5; D is ambiguous. CDR1 and CDR2 from the germline V gene are LNHNV and YYDKDF (reference sequence). The CDR3 loop spans 15 amino acids. Trimming took 0 bases from V and 0 from J, leaving 6 bases between them.

The chain recombines TRBV7-3 with TRBJ2-3, with TRBD2 identical over 7 bases. Losses at the gene ends were 5 bases for V and 1 base for J; bases not matched to a gene: 9. Germline V CDR1 and CDR2: SGHTA, FQGTGA. There are 16 residues in the CDR3. This chain's CDR3 is CASSPTGEGRTDTQYF. For the CDR3, the DNA is TGTGCCAGCAGCCCTACGGGGGAGGGGCGCACAGATACGCAGTATTTT.

This clone is a singleton in its sample. The rearrangement uses TRBV4-1 and TRBJ1-1; the D is unclear. This CDR3 has 12 residues. V lost 4 bases and J 6 bases, leaving 9 bases between the germline ends. Per the germline V gene, CDR1 is MGHRA and CDR2 is YSYEKL. The CDR3 coding sequence is TGCGCCAGCAGCCCCTATGGTTCTGAAGCTTTCTTT. Translation: CASSPYGSEAFF.

The CDR3 nucleotides are TGTGCCAGCAGTTTAGGTCCGGGCACTGAAGCTTTCTTT. This encodes CASSLGPGTEAFF. V gene TRBV27 combines with J gene TRBJ1-1, with unresolved D. From germline, CDR1 is MNHEY and CDR2 SMNVEV (reference sequence). The CDR3 covers 13 residues. Trimming pared 2 bases from V and 4 bases from J, leaving 8 bases between.

This rearrangement joins TRBV19 to TRBJ2-7; 9 bases map to TRBD1. V was clipped by 5 bases and J by 3 bases; unmatched bases: 5. The CDR3 sequence is 14 residues long. Germline V gene data show CDR1 as LNHDA and CDR2 as SQIVND (reference sequence). In DNA form, the CDR3 reads TGTGCCAGTAGTGCCGGACAGGGGATCTACGAGCAGTACTTC. This encodes CASSAGQGIYEQYF.

The V and J genes are TRBV4-3 and TRBJ1-1; D is ambiguous. Germline CDR1 LGHNA, CDR2 YSLEER. CDR3 length: 13 residues. V lost 4 bases and J 5 bases, leaving 11 bases between the germline ends. CDR3 nucleotide sequence: TGCGCCAGCAGCCCACGGGTTTGGACTGAAGCTTTCTTT. It yields the protein CASSPRVWTEAFF.

This sequence joins TRBV5-6 and TRBJ2-1; TRBD2 matches at 12 bases. Unmatched junction bases numbered 4, after V lost 0 bases and J lost 3 bases. The CDR3 loop spans 17 amino acids. Germline assignment: CDR1 SGHDT and CDR2 YYEEEE. The CDR3 is CASSLEGTSGLYNEQFF. In DNA, the CDR3 is TGTGCCAGCAGCTTGGAGGGGACTAGCGGGCTCTACAATGAGCAGTTCTTC.

This chain joins TRBV29-1 and TRBJ2-2, with 8 positions matching TRBD1. Germline values: CDR1 SQVTM, CDR2 ANQGSEA. This CDR3 has 15 residues. J gave up 7 bases and V 3 bases, and 10 bases lay outside the gene matches. CDR3 protein: CSVETGTGSIGELFF. The CDR3 DNA reads as TGCAGCGTTGAGACCGGGACAGGTTCGATCGGGGAGCTGTTTTTT.

The gene calls are TRBV24-1 and TRBJ2-1; 12 positions agree with TRBD2. Trimming took 3 bases from V and 9 from J; bases not matched to a gene: 8. Germline V gene lookup returns CDR1 KGHDR and CDR2 SFDVKD. The CDR3 loop spans 16 amino acids. The CDR3 coding sequence is TGTGCCACCAGTGATCATGGGACTAGCGGGTGGGGTGAGCAGTTCTTC. Translating it yields CATSDHGTSGWGEQFF.

J is TRBJ2-2 and V is TRBV18; 11 nucleotides line up with TRBD2. Unmatched junction bases numbered 2, after V lost 4 bases and J lost 1 base. CDR1 is KGHSH and CDR2 is LQKENI in the germline V gene. CDR3 length: 16 residues. In nucleotides, the CDR3 is TGTGCCAGCTCACAAACTAGCGGGGGGAACACCGGGGAGCTGTTTTTT. Encoded protein: CASSQTSGGNTGELFF.

The chain is built from TRBV7-8 and TRBJ2-2; 8 bases line up with TRBD2. The CDR3 extends over 16 amino acids. The V gene's germline CDR1 is SGHVS and CDR2 FQNEAQ. J gave up 4 bases and V 3 bases, and 7 bases lay outside the gene matches. CDR3 loop: CASSFSGMEITGELFF. For the CDR3, the DNA is TGTGCCAGCAGCTTTAGCGGGATGGAAATCACCGGGGAGCTGTTTTTT.

The chain combines TRBV3-1 (or the pseudogene TRBV3-2) with TRBJ2-7, with D possibly matching TRBD1 (5 bases). Germline V gene data show CDR1 as LGHDT and CDR2 as YNNKEL (reference sequence). Trimming cost V 7 bases and J 3 bases, with 19 bases left between them. This CDR3 comprises 15 residues. CDR3 in amino acids: CASTPGLSVGYEQYF. Here the CDR3 DNA reads TGTGCCAGCACCCCAGGGCTGTCTGTTGGCTACGAGCAGTACTTC.

The J gene is TRBJ2-7, the V gene TRBV28; 7 nucleotides agree with TRBD2. The CDR3 is made up of 13 amino acids. Germline CDR1 MDHEN, CDR2 SYDVKM. V lost 5 bases and J lost 3; bases outside the gene matches: 4. The DNA of the CDR3 is TGTGCCAGCAGTCGCGGGAGTATCTACGAGCAGTACTTC. Amino acid sequence: CASSRGSIYEQYF.

J is TRBJ2-7 and V is TRBV28; D ambiguous. CDR3 length equals 10 residues. V shed 4 bases and J shed 5 bases, with 3 bases lying between them. The germline V gene has CDR1 MDHEN and CDR2 SYDVKM. CDR3 residues: CASSYNEQYF. The CDR3 nucleotides read TGTGCCAGCAGTTATAACGAGCAGTACTTC.

V usage is TRBV28 and J usage is TRBJ1-5; no definite D call. V was trimmed by 8 bases and J by 0 bases, leaving 20 bases between them. Germline CDR1 reads MDHEN; CDR2 reads SYDVKM. The CDR3 totals 17 residues. CDR3 in DNA: TGTGCCAGCCGCGGTGCGGATACTGGACTTAGCAATCAGCCCCAGCATTTT. Protein: CASRGADTGLSNQPQHF. The full variable domain, its missing parts supplied by reference TRBV28 and TRBJ1-5, is DVKVTQSSRYLVKRTGEKVFLECVQDMDHENMFWYRQDPGLGLRLIYFSYDVKMKEKGDIPEGYSVSREKKERFSLILESASTNQTSMYLCASRGADTGLSNQPQHFGDGTRLSIL.

This clone was counted a few times. The genes are TRBV9 and TRBJ1-2; a weak D match, TRBD1 (6 bases). V lost 4 bases and J lost 6, with 16 bases in between. This CDR3 contains 14 residues. Germline lookup yields CDR1 SGDLS and CDR2 YYNGEE. In nucleotides, the CDR3 is TGTGCCAGCAGCCCAGGGGCCTTGATGGATGGCTACACCTTC. This encodes CASSPGALMDGYTF. The entire variable domain, with the rest obtained from reference TRBV9 and TRBJ1-2, is as follows: DSGVTQTPKHLITATGQRVTLRCSPRSGDLSVYWYQQSLDQGLQFLIQYYNGEERAKGNILERFSAQQFPDLHSELNLSSLELGDSALYFCASSPGALMDGYTFGSGTRLTVV.

The V and J genes are TRBV19 and TRBJ1-1; D is possibly TRBD1 (6 bases). V was shortened by 3 bases and J by 0 bases, with 23 bases between the two germline ends. CDR3 length equals 19 residues. Per the germline V gene, CDR1 is LNHDA and CDR2 is SQIVND (reference sequence). The CDR3: CASSIPRRQAGFMNTEAFF. Here the CDR3 DNA reads TGTGCCAGTAGTATTCCCCGACGACAGGCGGGTTTCATGAACACTGAAGCTTTCTTT.

This chain uses TRBV19 with TRBJ2-3, with D hard to call. CDR1 and CDR2 from the germline V gene are LNHDA and SQIVND (reference sequence). This CDR3 is built from 18 residues. V was shortened by 3 bases and J by 0 bases, with 19 bases between the two germline ends. The CDR3 is CASSIRSFPTPSTDTQYF. The DNA of the CDR3 is TGTGCCAGTAGTATCCGTAGTTTTCCTACCCCTAGCACAGATACGCAGTATTTT.

The V gene is TRBV27, the J gene TRBJ2-1; D perhaps matches TRBD2 (6 bases). Germline CDR1 MNHEY, CDR2 SMNVEV (reference sequence). This CDR3 contains 12 residues. V lost 6 bases and J lost 9, with 12 bases in between. CDR3 in amino acids: CASSLPGVEQFF. CDR3 nucleotides: TGTGCCAGCAGCCTCCCGGGGGTTGAGCAGTTCTTC.

The chain combines TRBV24-1 with TRBJ1-5; D gene unclear. This CDR3 contains 12 residues. V lost 5 bases to trimming and J lost 6 bases, with 7 bases between them. CDR1 KGHDR and CDR2 SFDVKD come from the germline V gene. The CDR3 here is CATSGGSQPQHF. Here the CDR3 DNA reads TGTGCCACCAGTGGAGGGAGTCAGCCCCAGCATTTT.

The V gene is TRBV28, the J gene TRBJ2-4, with TRBD2 matching 7 bases. The V segment lost 7 bases and the J segment 3 bases; nucleotides outside the gene matches: 15. Germline CDR1 and CDR2: MDHEN and SYDVKM. The length of the CDR3 is 17 residues. In DNA, the CDR3 is TGTGCCAGCAATAGCGGTGGCGGGAGAGTTGACAAAAACATTCAGTACTTC. This encodes CASNSGGGRVDKNIQYF.

This chain links TRBV11-3 with TRBJ2-1, with 9 bases identical to TRBD2. Trimming took 4 bases from V and 7 from J; bases not matched to a gene: 11. CDR3 length: 16 residues. Germline V lookup: CDR1 SGHNT, CDR2 YENEEA. The CDR3 coding sequence is TGTGCCAGCAGCTCCCGCGATAGCGGGAGTGGAAATGAGCAGTTCTTC. Protein product: CASSSRDSGSGNEQFF.